This T cell receptor beta chain was captured by sequencing in a study of PD-L1 blockade in urothelial cancer. Of note for this clone: Its antigen is unidentified.

Germline CDR1 reads MGHDK; CDR2 reads SYGVNS. Trimming took 2 bases from V and 5 from J, leaving 16 bases between them. This CDR3 has 16 amino acids. Urothelial carcinoma, locally advanced or metastatic, affected the patients. Whole-study findings and limits: Durable-benefit cases showed more tumor-associated blood clone expansion at 3 weeks.

The protocol was immunoSEQ multiplex PCR, while the TCRdb copy is restricted to in-frame clones and leaves out a portion. Of tens of thousands of clones in the sample, around 90% are singletons; the top ten hold about 1.7%. Here the sequenced sample was PBMCs, taken around atezolizumab (anti-PD-L1) treatment. The chain links TRBV25-1 to TRBJ2-1; TRBD1 might be the D (6 bases). This clonotype was sampled from a man aged 45-65 years with urothelial cancer. CDR3 protein: CASSEGAAGTHNEQFF. Written as DNA, the CDR3 is TGTGCCAGCAGTGAAGGCGCCGCCGGGACACACAATGAGCAGTTCTTC.